These 21 T cell receptor beta chains came from one sample sequenced in a study of blood T cell repertoires in COVID-19 (TCRdb year 2020). Libraries came from the immunoSEQ multiplex PCR assay. TCRdb's version of the immuneACCESS table is confined to in-frame rearrangements and falls short of the full clone set. An unresolved V gene accounts for under half of the shortfall where checked; the remainder is of unknown origin. Within this sample are 110,000 to 150,000 clones, with roughly 78% of them counted one time only. The top ten clonotypes cover 6% of the sample. Sequenced input: PBMCs or T cells enriched from blood (not recorded which). These receptors all come from a woman aged 45-59 years who had recovered from COVID-19.

V gene TRBV5-1 combines with J gene TRBJ1-4, with 8 bases lining up with TRBD1. Germline trimming cut 4 bases from V and 8 bases from J; bases unmatched to any gene: 10. The CDR3 loop spans 15 amino acids. Germline-derived CDR1 and CDR2 are SGHRS and YFSETQ. The CDR3 spells CASSDTGTGHEKLFF. The DNA for the CDR3 is TGCGCCAGCAGCGATACCGGGACAGGTCACGAAAAACTGTTTTTT.

V and J are TRBV5-6 and TRBJ2-7; TRBD2 agrees at 9 bases. Germline trimming cut 2 bases from V and 7 bases from J; bases unmatched to any gene: 7. This CDR3 has 14 residues. Germline V gives CDR1 SGHDT, CDR2 YYEEEE. CDR3 region: CASSFALAGREQYF. As DNA, the CDR3 is TGTGCCAGCAGCTTCGCGCTAGCGGGGCGGGAGCAGTACTTC.

This clone occurred a few times. This chain connects TRBV5-6 to TRBJ1-4; weak D call: TRBD1 (6 bases). V was clipped by 5 bases and J by 8 bases, with 22 bases between them. The CDR3 totals 16 residues. Germline-derived CDR1 and CDR2 are SGHDT and YYEEEE. CDR3 in DNA: TGTGCCAGCAGTAAGCCGGGACAAGGCCCCCGGGAAAAACTGTTTTTT. This encodes CASSKPGQGPREKLFF.

The rearrangement uses TRBV11-1 and TRBJ2-6; D remains ambiguous. Germline V gives CDR1 SGHAT, CDR2 FQDESV (reference sequence). The CDR3 length is 13 residues. V lost 5 bases to trimming and J lost 6 bases, with 8 bases between them. In nucleotides, the CDR3 is TGTGCCAGCAGCATAGGCGAGGCCAACGTCCTGACTTTC. Its translation is CASSIGEANVLTF.

This sequence joins TRBV20-1 and TRBJ2-2; the D gene is possibly TRBD1 (7 bases). Germline CDR1 is DFQATT and CDR2 is SNEGSKA (reference sequence). The CDR3 has 15 amino acids. Trimming stripped 3 bases from V and 1 base from J, with 12 bases between. CDR3 loop: CSASRRGRNTGELFF. The CDR3 coding sequence is TGCAGTGCTAGTAGGAGGGGGCGGAACACCGGGGAGCTGTTTTTT.

This sequence joins TRBV28 and TRBJ1-1; possible D gene TRBD1, 5 bases. Trimming shortened V by 10 bases and J by 1 base, and 10 bases separated the two germline ends. This CDR3 spans 12 amino acids. From germline, CDR1 is MDHEN and CDR2 SYDVKM. CDR3 region: CATFDRNTEAFF. In nucleotides, the CDR3 is TGTGCCACCTTTGACAGGAACACTGAAGCTTTCTTT. Looking up the rest from reference TRBV28 and TRBJ1-1 gives the full variable domain: DVKVTQSSRYLVKRTGEKVFLECVQDMDHENMFWYRQDPGLGLRLIYFSYDVKMKEKGDIPEGYSVSREKKERFSLILESASTNQTSMYLCATFDRNTEAFFGQGTRLTVV.

CDR3 residues: CASRARQGLLGNTIYF. The CDR3 region has the DNA TGTGCCAGCAGGGCAAGACAGGGATTGCTGGGAAACACCATATATTTT. The V gene is TRBV28, the J gene TRBJ1-3; TRBD1 agrees at 7 bases. With V trimmed by 6 bases and J by 4 bases, 12 bases remained unmatched. CDR3 length: 16 amino acids. Germline CDR1 is MDHEN and CDR2 is SYDVKM.

The chain carries TRBV28 and TRBJ1-5; D ambiguous. Germline CDR1 is MDHEN and CDR2 is SYDVKM. V gave up 4 bases and J gave up 5 bases, with 6 bases separating them. This CDR3 spans 12 amino acids. In DNA, the CDR3 is TGTGCCAGCAGTTCACCGGATCAGCCCCAGCATTTT. It is translated as CASSSPDQPQHF.

V and J are TRBV6-5 and TRBJ2-7; D is unresolved. There are 14 residues in the CDR3. V was clipped by 6 bases and J by 0 bases, with 12 bases between them. The germline CDR1 and CDR2 sequences are MNHEY and SVGAGI. The CDR3, as DNA: TGTGCCAGCAGGATTGTCCAGGACTCCTACGAGCAGTACGTC. Translation: CASRIVQDSYEQYV.

This clone was observed at least ten times. The chain uses TRBV27 and TRBJ2-6; no firm D call. Germline loops: CDR1 MNHEY, CDR2 SMNVEV (reference sequence). The CDR3 loop spans 15 amino acids. The V and J ends lost 2 bases and 0 bases respectively, with 5 bases between them. CDR3 in amino acids: CASSLSRSGANVLTF. CDR3 coding DNA: TGTGCCAGCAGTTTAAGCCGCTCTGGGGCCAACGTCCTGACTTTC.

The gene calls are TRBV7-9 and TRBJ1-1; 7 bases are a match to TRBD1. The CDR3 loop spans 17 amino acids. The ends lost 0 bases at V and 4 bases at J; junction bases unmatched: 11. Per germline, CDR1 SEHNR and CDR2 FQNEAQ (reference sequence). CDR3 nucleotide sequence: TGTGCCAGCAGCTTAGCCCTCACAGGGGTTCGGCCCACTGAAGCTTTCTTT. This sequence encodes CASSLALTGVRPTEAFF. Combining the CDR3 with reference TRBV7-9 and TRBJ1-1 gives the whole variable domain DTGVSQNPRHKITKRGQNVTFRCDPISEHNRLYWYRQTLGQGPEFLTYFQNEAQLEKSRLLSDRFSAERPKGSFSTLEIQRTEQGDSAMYLCASSLALTGVRPTEAFFGQGTRLTVV.

The CDR3 here is CATSDSGQHNEQFF. In DNA form, the CDR3 reads TGTGCCACCAGTGATTCGGGACAGCACAATGAGCAGTTCTTC. The rearrangement links TRBV24-1 to TRBJ2-1; 7 bases line up with TRBD1. This CDR3 is built from 14 residues. The germline CDR1 and CDR2 sequences are KGHDR and SFDVKD. Trimming took 2 bases from V and 5 from J; bases not matched to a gene: 2.

V and J are TRBV19 and TRBJ2-7; 9 positions agree with TRBD1. V was clipped by 10 bases and J by 7 bases; unmatched bases: 11. The CDR3 sequence is 13 residues long. Germline loops: CDR1 LNHDA, CDR2 SQIVND (reference sequence). The CDR3 is CATSGTGLGEQYF. CDR3 bases: TGTGCCACCTCTGGGACAGGGCTTGGGGAGCAGTACTTC.

This clone was found many times. The chain is built from TRBV6-5 and TRBJ1-3, with TRBD1 identical over 9 bases. Germline V gives CDR1 MNHEY, CDR2 SVGAGI. There are 15 residues in the CDR3. The V and J ends lost 5 bases and 8 bases, in that order; junction bases with no gene match: 10. The CDR3 loop reads CASSPSQGAGDTIYF. The CDR3, as DNA: TGTGCCAGCAGTCCCTCACAGGGGGCGGGAGACACCATATATTTT.

CDR3 residues: CSVGSGGPPGEQPQHF. Here the CDR3 DNA reads TGCAGCGTTGGGTCAGGAGGCCCACCCGGGGAACAGCCCCAGCATTTT. This chain links TRBV29-1 with TRBJ1-5; D is unclear. This CDR3 contains 16 residues. Trimming took 4 bases from V and 7 from J, leaving 23 bases between them. From germline, CDR1 is SQVTM and CDR2 ANQGSEA.

The chain combines TRBV18 with TRBJ1-4, with 7 positions matching TRBD1. J gave up 4 bases and V 3 bases, and 2 bases lay outside the gene matches. Per germline, CDR1 KGHSH and CDR2 LQKENI. The CDR3 totals 14 residues. For the CDR3, the DNA is TGTGCCAGCTCACCGGGACAGATTAATGAAAAACTGTTTTTT. Protein: CASSPGQINEKLFF. Full variable domain (remainder filled in from reference TRBV18 and TRBJ1-4): NAGVMQNPRHLVRRRGQEARLRCSPMKGHSHVYWYRQLPEEGLKFMVYLQKENIIDESGMPKERFSAEFPKEGPSILRIQQVVRGDSAAYFCASSPGQINEKLFFGSGTQLSVL.

The chain uses TRBV29-1 and TRBJ1-5; 8 positions match TRBD1. The ends lost 8 bases at V and 5 bases at J; junction bases unmatched: 8. Germline V lookup: CDR1 SQVTM, CDR2 ANQGSEA. This CDR3 spans 13 amino acids. In DNA, the CDR3 is TGCAGCACCCAGGGGGCTAGTGATCAGCCCCAGCATTTT. Translated: CSTQGASDQPQHF.

This clone was seen once. The chain joins TRBV5-1 to TRBJ2-3; TRBD2 matches 10 bases. Germline CDR1 is SGHRS and CDR2 is YFSETQ. V dropped 0 bases and J dropped 0; count of bases not matched to a gene: 10. This CDR3 comprises 19 residues. DNA of the CDR3: TGCGCCAGCAGCTTGGAAGCGGGGGGGCGATTCTGGAGCACAGATACGCAGTATTTT. Its translation is CASSLEAGGRFWSTDTQYF.

This clone was observed once. The chain combines TRBV5-1 with TRBJ1-6; 9 bases map to TRBD1. This CDR3 has 15 amino acids. J lost 6 bases, V lost 4 bases, and 5 bases had no gene match. Germline CDR1 is SGHRS and CDR2 is YFSETQ. CDR3 nucleotide sequence: TGCGCCAGCAGCACCCGGGACAGGGTTAATTCACCCCTCCACTTT. Encoded protein: CASSTRDRVNSPLHF. The full variable domain, completed using reference TRBV5-1 and TRBJ1-6, is KAGVTQTPRYLIKTRGQQVTLSCSPISGHRSVSWYQQTPGQGLQFLFEYFSETQRNKGNFPGRFSGRQFSNSRSEMNVSTLELGDSALYLCASSTRDRVNSPLHFGNGTRLTVT.

J is TRBJ1-3 and V is TRBV4-2; no firm D call. Per germline, CDR1 LGHNA and CDR2 YNFKEQ. Between the trimmed V and J ends, which lost 4 bases and 0 bases, there was a span of 13 bases. The length of the CDR3 is 16 residues. The CDR3, as DNA: TGTGCCAGCAGCCCCCGACTGGGAGTCTCTGGAAACACCATATATTTT. Its protein product is CASSPRLGVSGNTIYF.

This clone was seen a single time. V and J are TRBV24-1 and TRBJ2-1; 9 bases align to TRBD2. This CDR3 region has 16 residues. V shed 3 bases and J 7 bases; nucleotides not matched to a gene: 9. The germline CDR1 and CDR2 sequences are KGHDR and SFDVKD. The CDR3 coding sequence is TGTGCCACCAGTGATGGGGTGGCGGGGGGGCCTAATGAGCAGTTCTTC. As protein: CATSDGVAGGPNEQFF.